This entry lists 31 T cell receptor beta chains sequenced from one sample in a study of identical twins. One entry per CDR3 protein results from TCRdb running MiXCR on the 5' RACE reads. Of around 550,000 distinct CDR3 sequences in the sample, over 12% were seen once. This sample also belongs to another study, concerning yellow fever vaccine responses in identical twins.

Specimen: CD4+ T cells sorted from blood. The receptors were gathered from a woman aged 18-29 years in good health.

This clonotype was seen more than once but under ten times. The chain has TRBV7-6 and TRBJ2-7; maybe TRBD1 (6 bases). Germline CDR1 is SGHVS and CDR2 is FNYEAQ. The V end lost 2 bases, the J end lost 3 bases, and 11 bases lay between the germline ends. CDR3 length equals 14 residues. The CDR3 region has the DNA TGTGCCAGCAGCTTAATCCCGGACAGCTACGAGCAGTACTTC. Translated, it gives CASSLIPDSYEQYF.

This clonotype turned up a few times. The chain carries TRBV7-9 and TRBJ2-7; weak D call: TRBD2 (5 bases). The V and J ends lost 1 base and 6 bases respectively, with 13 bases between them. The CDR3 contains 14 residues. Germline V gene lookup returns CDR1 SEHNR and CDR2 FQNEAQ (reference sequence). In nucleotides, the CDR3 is TGTGCCAGCAGCTTAGAGATCTCTAGCAGCGAGCAGTACTTC. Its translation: CASSLEISSSEQYF.

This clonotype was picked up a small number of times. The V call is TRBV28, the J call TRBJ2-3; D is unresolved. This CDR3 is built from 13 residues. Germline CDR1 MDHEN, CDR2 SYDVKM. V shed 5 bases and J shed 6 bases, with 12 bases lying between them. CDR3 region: CASSPLPMDTQYF. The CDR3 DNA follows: TGTGCCAGCAGTCCTCTACCGATGGATACGCAGTATTTT.

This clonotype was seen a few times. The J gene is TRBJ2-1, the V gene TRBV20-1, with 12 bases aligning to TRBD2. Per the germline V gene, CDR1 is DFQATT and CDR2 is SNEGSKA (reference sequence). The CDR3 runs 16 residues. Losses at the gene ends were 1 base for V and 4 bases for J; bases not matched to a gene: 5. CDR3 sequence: CSARASGGAGYNEQFF. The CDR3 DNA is TGCAGTGCTAGAGCTAGCGGGGGGGCAGGTTACAATGAGCAGTTCTTC.

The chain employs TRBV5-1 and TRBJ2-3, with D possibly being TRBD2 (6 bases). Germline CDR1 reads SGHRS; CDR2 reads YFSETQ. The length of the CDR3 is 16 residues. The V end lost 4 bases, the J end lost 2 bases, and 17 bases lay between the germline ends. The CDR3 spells CASSGVRGITTDTQYF. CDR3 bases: TGCGCCAGCAGCGGGGTTCGGGGGATTACCACAGATACGCAGTATTTT.

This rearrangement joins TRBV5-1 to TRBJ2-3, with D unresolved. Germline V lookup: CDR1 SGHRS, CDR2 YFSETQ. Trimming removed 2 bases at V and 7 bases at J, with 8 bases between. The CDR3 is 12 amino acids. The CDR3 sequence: CASSLDPYTQYF. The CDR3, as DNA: TGCGCCAGCAGCTTAGATCCCTATACGCAGTATTTT.

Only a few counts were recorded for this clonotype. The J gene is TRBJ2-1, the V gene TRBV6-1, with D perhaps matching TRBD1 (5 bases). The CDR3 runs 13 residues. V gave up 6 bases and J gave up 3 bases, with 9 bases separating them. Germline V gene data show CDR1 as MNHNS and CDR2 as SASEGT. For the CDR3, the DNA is TGTGCCAGCAGAATGACAGACTACAATGAGCAGTTCTTC. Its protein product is CASRMTDYNEQFF.

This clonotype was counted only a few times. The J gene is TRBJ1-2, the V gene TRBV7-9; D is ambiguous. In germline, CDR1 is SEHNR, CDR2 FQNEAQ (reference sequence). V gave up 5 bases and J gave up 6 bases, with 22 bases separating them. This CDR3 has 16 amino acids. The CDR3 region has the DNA TGTGCCAGCAGCCCTACTACGGCTGGAGGGTCGGATGGCTACACCTTC. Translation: CASSPTTAGGSDGYTF.

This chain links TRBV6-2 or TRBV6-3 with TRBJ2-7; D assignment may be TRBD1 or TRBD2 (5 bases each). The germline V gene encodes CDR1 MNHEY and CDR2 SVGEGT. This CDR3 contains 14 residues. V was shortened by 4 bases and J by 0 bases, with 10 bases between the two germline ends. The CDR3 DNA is TGTGCCAGCAGTTGGGCAGGGAGCTCCTACGAGCAGTACTTC. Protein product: CASSWAGSSYEQYF.

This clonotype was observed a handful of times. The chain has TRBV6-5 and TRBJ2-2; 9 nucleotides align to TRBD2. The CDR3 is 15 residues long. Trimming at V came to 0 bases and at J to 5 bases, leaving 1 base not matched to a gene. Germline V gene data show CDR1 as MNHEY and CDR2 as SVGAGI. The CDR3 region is CASSYSGLATGELFF. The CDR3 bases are TGTGCCAGCAGTTACTCCGGACTAGCGACCGGGGAGCTGTTTTTT.

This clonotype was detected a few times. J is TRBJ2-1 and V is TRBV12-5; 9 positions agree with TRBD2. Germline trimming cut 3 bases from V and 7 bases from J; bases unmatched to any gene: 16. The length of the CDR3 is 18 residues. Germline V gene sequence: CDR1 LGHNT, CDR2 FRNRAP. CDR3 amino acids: CASGFGQGLAGRRNEQFF. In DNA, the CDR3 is TGTGCTAGTGGTTTCGGGCAGGGACTAGCTGGAAGACGGAATGAGCAGTTCTTC.

The CDR3 DNA follows: TGCGCCAGCAGACCTGGGACAGGGGATGGCTACACCTTC. This sequence encodes CASRPGTGDGYTF. V and J are TRBV5-1 and TRBJ1-2; 10 bases line up with TRBD1. The CDR3 totals 13 residues. Germline V CDR1 and CDR2: SGHRS, YFSETQ. The V and J ends lost 5 bases and 6 bases, in that order; junction bases with no gene match: 4.

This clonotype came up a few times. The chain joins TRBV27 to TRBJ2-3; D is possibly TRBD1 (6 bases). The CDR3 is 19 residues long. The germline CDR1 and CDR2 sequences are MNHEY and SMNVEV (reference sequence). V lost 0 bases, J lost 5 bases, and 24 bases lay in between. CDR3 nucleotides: TGTGCCAGCAGTTTATCGGTCAGGGTGGGGGCTCCGACCAGAGATACGCAGTATTTT. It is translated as CASSLSVRVGAPTRDTQYF.

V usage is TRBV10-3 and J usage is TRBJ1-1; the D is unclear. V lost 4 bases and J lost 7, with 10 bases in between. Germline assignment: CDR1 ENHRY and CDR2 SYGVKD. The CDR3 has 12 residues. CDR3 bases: TGTGCCATCAGTGGCGTGGTGGATGAAGCTTTCTTT. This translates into CAISGVVDEAFF.

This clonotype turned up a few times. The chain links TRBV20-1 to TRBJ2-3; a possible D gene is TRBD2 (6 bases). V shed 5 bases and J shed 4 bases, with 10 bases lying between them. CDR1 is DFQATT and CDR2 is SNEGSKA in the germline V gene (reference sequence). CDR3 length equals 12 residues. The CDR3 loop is CSARREADTQYF. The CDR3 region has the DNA TGCAGTGCTCGGAGGGAGGCAGATACGCAGTATTTT.

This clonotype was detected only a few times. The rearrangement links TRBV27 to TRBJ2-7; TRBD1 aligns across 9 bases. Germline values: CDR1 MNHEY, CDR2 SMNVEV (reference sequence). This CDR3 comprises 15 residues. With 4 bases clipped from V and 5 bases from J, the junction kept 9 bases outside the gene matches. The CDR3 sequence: CASSSAGTGRNEQYF. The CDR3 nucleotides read TGTGCCAGCAGTTCCGCCGGGACAGGGAGGAACGAGCAGTACTTC.

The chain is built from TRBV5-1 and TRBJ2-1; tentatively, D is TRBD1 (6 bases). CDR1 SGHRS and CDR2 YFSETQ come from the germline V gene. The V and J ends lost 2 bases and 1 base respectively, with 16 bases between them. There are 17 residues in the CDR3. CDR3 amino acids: CASSLTGNWNSYNEQFF. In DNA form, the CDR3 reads TGCGCCAGCAGCTTAACAGGGAACTGGAATTCCTACAATGAGCAGTTCTTC.

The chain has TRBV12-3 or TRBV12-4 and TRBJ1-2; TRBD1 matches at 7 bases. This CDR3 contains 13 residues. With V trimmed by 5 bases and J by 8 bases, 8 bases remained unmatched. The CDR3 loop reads CASSPGGVEGYTF. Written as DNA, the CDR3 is TGTGCCAGCAGTCCAGGGGGAGTCGAAGGCTACACCTTC.

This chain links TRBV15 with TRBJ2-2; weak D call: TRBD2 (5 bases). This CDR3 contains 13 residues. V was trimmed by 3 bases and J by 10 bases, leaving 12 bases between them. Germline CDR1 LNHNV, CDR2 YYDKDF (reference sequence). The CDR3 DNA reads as TGTGCCACCAGCAGTCCCGGGATGAAGGAGCTGTTTTTT. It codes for CATSSPGMKELFF. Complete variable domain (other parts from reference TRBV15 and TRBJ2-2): DAMVIQNPRYQVTQFGKPVTLSCSQTLNHNVMYWYQQKSSQAPKLLFHYYDKDFNNEADTPDNFQSRRPNTSFCFLDIRSPGLGDTAMYLCATSSPGMKELFFGEGSRLTVL.

CDR3 amino acids: CASSYLRETQYF. The CDR3 nucleotides are TGTGCCAGCAGCTACCTACGGGAGACCCAGTACTTC. The chain is built from TRBV7-2 and TRBJ2-5, with unresolved D. V gave up 4 bases and J gave up 5 bases, with 8 bases separating them. The germline gives CDR1 SGHTA, CDR2 FQGNSA. The CDR3 contains 12 residues.

In DNA form, the CDR3 reads TGTGCCAGCAGCCCCCGGAGGGGCCGGGGTGGCGGCACTGAAGCTTTCTTT. Translation: CASSPRRGRGGGTEAFF. This chain connects TRBV7-9 to TRBJ1-1, with TRBD1 as a possible D gene (5 bases). The V gene lost 5 bases and the J gene lost 4 bases, with 23 bases spanning the gap. The CDR3 extends over 17 amino acids. Looked up from germline, CDR1 is SEHNR and CDR2 is FQNEAQ (reference sequence).

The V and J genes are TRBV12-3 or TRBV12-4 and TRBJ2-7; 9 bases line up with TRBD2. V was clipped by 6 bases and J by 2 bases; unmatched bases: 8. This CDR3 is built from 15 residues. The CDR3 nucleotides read TGTGCCAGCAGGCCTACGACTAGCGGACCCTACGAGCAGTACTTC. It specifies CASRPTTSGPYEQYF.

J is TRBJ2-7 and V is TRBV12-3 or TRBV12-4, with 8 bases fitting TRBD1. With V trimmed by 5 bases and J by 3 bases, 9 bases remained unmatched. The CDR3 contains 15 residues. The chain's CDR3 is CASSDRGKLHYEQYF. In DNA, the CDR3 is TGTGCCAGCAGTGACAGGGGAAAGCTCCACTACGAGCAGTACTTC.

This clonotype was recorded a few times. The CDR3 DNA reads TGCAGCGTTGTAGGTGGGGGTCGTGGGGTCTACAATGAGCAGTTCTTC. Amino acids: CSVVGGGRGVYNEQFF. This chain links TRBV29-1 with TRBJ2-1, with D perhaps matching TRBD1 or TRBD2 (5 bases each). There are 16 residues in the CDR3. Between the trimmed V and J ends, which lost 4 bases and 3 bases, there was a span of 19 bases. CDR1 and CDR2 (germline): SQVTM, ANQGSEA.

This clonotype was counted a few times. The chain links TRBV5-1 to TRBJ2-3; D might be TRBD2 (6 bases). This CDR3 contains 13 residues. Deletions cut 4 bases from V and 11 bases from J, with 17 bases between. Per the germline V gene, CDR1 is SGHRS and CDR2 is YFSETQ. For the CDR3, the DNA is TGCGCCAGCAGCCCGCCGGGGTCAGCGGGGCAGTATTTT. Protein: CASSPPGSAGQYF.

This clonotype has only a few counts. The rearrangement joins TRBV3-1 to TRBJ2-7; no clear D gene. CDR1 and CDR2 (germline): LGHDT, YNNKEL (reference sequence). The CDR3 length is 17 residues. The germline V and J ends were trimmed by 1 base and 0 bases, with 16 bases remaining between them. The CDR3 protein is CASSQGVHIAFSYEQYF. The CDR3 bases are TGTGCCAGCAGCCAAGGGGTCCATATAGCCTTCTCCTACGAGCAGTACTTC.

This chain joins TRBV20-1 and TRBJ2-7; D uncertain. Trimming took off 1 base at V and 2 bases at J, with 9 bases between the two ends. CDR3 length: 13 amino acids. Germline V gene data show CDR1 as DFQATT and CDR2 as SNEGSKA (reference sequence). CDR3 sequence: CSARGVTPYEQYF. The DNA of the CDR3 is TGCAGTGCTAGAGGCGTTACACCCTACGAGCAGTACTTC.

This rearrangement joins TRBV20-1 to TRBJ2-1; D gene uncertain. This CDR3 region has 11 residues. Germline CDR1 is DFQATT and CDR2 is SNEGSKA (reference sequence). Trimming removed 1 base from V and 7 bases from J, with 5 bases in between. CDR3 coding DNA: TGCAGTGCTAGAGTGGTGAATGAGCAGTTCTTC. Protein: CSARVVNEQFF.

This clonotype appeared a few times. CDR3 nucleotide sequence: TGTGCCAGCAGTTTTACTCCAAGGGACTCACCCCTCCACTTT. Translating gives CASSFTPRDSPLHF. V and J are TRBV12-3 or TRBV12-4 and TRBJ1-6; D possibly corresponds to TRBD1 (5 bases). This CDR3 is 14 amino acids long. The V end was cut by 3 bases, the J end by 10 bases, with 13 bases between.

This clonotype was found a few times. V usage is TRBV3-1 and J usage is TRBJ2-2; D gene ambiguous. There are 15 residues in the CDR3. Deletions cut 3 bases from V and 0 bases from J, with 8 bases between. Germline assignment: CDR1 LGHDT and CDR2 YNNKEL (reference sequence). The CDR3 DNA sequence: TGTGCCAGCAGCCATACATGGACGAACACCGGGGAGCTGTTTTTT. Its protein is CASSHTWTNTGELFF.

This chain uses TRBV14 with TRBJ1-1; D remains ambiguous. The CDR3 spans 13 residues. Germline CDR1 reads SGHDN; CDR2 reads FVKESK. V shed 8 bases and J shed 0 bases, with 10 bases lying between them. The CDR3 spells CASAGQMNTEAFF. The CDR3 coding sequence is TGTGCCAGCGCCGGGCAGATGAACACTGAAGCTTTCTTT.